Each of the 10 T cell receptor beta chains below was sequenced from the same sample in a study of blood T cell repertoires in COVID-19. Using immunoSEQ multiplex PCR, the repertoire was profiled, and TCRdb retains in-frame clones only, with some absent. This sample carries 160,000 or so clones, approximately 80% of them seen once, and the ten largest clones take approximately 14%. The sample was PBMCs or T cells enriched from blood (not recorded which). These receptors were collected from a man aged 50-59 years who had recovered from COVID-19.

Remarks on this clone: Within the sample, other DNA sequences also encode this same CDR3. V is TRBV6-5 and J is TRBJ1-1; a weak D match, TRBD1 (5 bases). Germline-derived CDR1 and CDR2 are MNHEY and SVGAGI. Trimming stripped 2 bases from V and 1 base from J, with 8 bases between. This CDR3 has 14 amino acids. In DNA form, the CDR3 reads TGTGCCAGCAGTTACGGGCAGGGGAACACTGAAGCTTTCTTT. Its translation is CASSYGQGNTEAFF.

V and J are TRBV5-1 and TRBJ2-5; D is possibly TRBD1 (6 bases). In germline, CDR1 is SGHRS, CDR2 YFSETQ. V was shortened by 4 bases and J by 2 bases, with 15 bases between the two germline ends. This CDR3 has 15 amino acids. CDR3: CASSGSGVAQETQYF. The DNA of the CDR3 is TGCGCCAGCAGCGGATCAGGGGTGGCACAAGAGACCCAGTACTTC.

This clone has more than one count but fewer than ten. The gene calls are TRBV7-9 and TRBJ2-5; weak D call: TRBD1 (5 bases). The V gene lost 2 bases and the J gene lost 3 bases, with 7 bases spanning the gap. From germline, CDR1 is SEHNR and CDR2 FQNEAQ (reference sequence). The CDR3 totals 13 residues. The CDR3 sequence is CASSLSTEETQYF. In nucleotides, the CDR3 is TGTGCCAGCAGCTTATCGACAGAAGAGACCCAGTACTTC. Looking up the rest from reference TRBV7-9 and TRBJ2-5 gives the full variable domain: DTGVSQNPRHKITKRGQNVTFRCDPISEHNRLYWYRQTLGQGPEFLTYFQNEAQLEKSRLLSDRFSAERPKGSFSTLEIQRTEQGDSAMYLCASSLSTEETQYFGPGTRLLVL.

V usage is TRBV5-4 and J usage is TRBJ1-1, with D perhaps TRBD1 (5 bases). Per germline, CDR1 SGHNT and CDR2 YYREEE (reference sequence). V was shortened by 5 bases and J by 6 bases, with 14 bases between the two germline ends. CDR3 length equals 13 residues. CDR3 residues: CASRDQGRPEAFF. The CDR3 DNA sequence: TGTGCCAGCAGGGATCAGGGAAGGCCTGAAGCTTTCTTT.

This rearrangement joins TRBV5-1 to TRBJ2-5; 8 bases agree with TRBD2. The CDR3 is 14 amino acids. V gave up 4 bases and J gave up 1 base; unmatched junction bases: 3. CDR1 is SGHRS and CDR2 is YFSETQ in the germline V gene. The CDR3 DNA reads as TGCGCCAGCAGCGCTGGGACTAGCCAAGAGACCCAGTACTTC. The encoded protein is CASSAGTSQETQYF.

V gene TRBV4-2 combines with J gene TRBJ1-2; tentative D call: TRBD1 (6 bases). V was cut by 0 bases and J by 8 bases, with 16 bases left in between. This CDR3 is 15 amino acids long. CDR1 and CDR2 from the germline V gene are LGHNA and YNFKEQ. DNA for the CDR3: TGTGCCAGCAGCCAAGACTTGACAGGCTCGGAAGGCTACACCTTC. Translating gives CASSQDLTGSEGYTF.

The gene calls are TRBV7-6 and TRBJ1-2; 7 positions agree with TRBD1. This CDR3 region has 13 residues. J gave up 2 bases and V 5 bases, and 2 bases lay outside the gene matches. Germline lookup yields CDR1 SGHVS and CDR2 FNYEAQ. The CDR3 region is CASSPGQNYGYTF. CDR3 DNA sequence: TGTGCCAGCAGCCCGGGACAGAACTATGGCTACACCTTC.

In DNA form, the CDR3 reads TGCGCCAGCAGCCAGAACGGGTACCGCACAGATACGCAGTATTTT. This translates into CASSQNGYRTDTQYF. The chain links TRBV5-1 to TRBJ2-3; D remains ambiguous. Looked up from germline, CDR1 is SGHRS and CDR2 is YFSETQ. Trimming removed 4 bases at V and 1 base at J, with 13 bases between. CDR3 length: 15 residues.

This chain joins TRBV7-3 and TRBJ1-5, with D perhaps TRBD1 (6 bases). V was pared by 5 bases and J by 4 bases, with 9 bases between. Germline V gives CDR1 SGHTA, CDR2 FQGTGA. This CDR3 comprises 13 residues. The CDR3 protein is CASSLQGNQPQHF. CDR3 in DNA: TGTGCCAGCAGCCTCCAGGGGAATCAGCCCCAGCATTTT. The full variable domain, its missing parts supplied by reference TRBV7-3 and TRBJ1-5, is GAGVSQTPSNKVTEKGKYVELRCDPISGHTALYWYRQSLGQGPEFLIYFQGTGAADDSGLPNDRFFAVRPEGSVSTLKIQRTERGDSAVYLCASSLQGNQPQHFGDGTRLSIL.

The rearrangement joins TRBV5-4 to TRBJ2-3; 7 bases agree with TRBD2. Germline V gene sequence: CDR1 SGHNT, CDR2 YYREEE (reference sequence). The CDR3 has 15 amino acids. V shed 0 bases, J shed 4 bases, and the junction held 5 bases outside the gene matches. The CDR3 DNA reads as TGTGCCAGCAGCTTGGTGGGGGGAGGGGCAGATACGCAGTATTTT. This codes for CASSLVGGGADTQYF.